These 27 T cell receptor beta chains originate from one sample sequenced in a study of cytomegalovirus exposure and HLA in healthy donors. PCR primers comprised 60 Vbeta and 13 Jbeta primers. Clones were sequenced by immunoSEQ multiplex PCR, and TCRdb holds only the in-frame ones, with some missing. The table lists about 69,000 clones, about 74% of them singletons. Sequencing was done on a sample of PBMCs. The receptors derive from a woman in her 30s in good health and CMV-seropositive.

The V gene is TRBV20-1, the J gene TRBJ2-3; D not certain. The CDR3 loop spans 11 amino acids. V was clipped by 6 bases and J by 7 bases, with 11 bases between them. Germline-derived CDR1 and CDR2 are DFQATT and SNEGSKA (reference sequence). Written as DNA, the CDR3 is TGCAGTGCCACCTCGGAGCATACGCAGTATTTT. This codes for CSATSEHTQYF.

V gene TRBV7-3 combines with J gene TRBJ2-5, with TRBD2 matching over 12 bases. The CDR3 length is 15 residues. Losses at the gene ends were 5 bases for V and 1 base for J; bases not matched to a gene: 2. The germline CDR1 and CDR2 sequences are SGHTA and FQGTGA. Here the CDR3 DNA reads TGTGCCAGCAGCCCGACTAGCGGGAGCCAAGAGACCCAGTACTTC. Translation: CASSPTSGSQETQYF.

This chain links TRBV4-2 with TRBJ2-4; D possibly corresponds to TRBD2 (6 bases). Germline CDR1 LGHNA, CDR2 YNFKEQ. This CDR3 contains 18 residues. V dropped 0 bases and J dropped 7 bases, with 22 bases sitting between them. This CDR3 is CASSQDLKGQGAGNIQYF. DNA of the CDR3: TGTGCCAGCAGCCAAGATCTTAAGGGCCAAGGAGCGGGTAACATTCAGTACTTC.

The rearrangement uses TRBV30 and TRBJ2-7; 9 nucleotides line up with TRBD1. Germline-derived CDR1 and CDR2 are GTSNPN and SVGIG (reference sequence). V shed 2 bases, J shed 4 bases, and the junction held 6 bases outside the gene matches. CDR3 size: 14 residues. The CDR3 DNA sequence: TGTGCCTGGAGTAGCGGGACAGGGTCTTACGAGCAGTACTTC. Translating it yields CAWSSGTGSYEQYF.

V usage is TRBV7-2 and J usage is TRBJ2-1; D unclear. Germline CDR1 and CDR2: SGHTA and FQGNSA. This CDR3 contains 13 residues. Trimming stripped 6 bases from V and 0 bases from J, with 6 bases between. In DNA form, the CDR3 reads TGTGCCAGCAGACCTAGCTCCTACAATGAGCAGTTCTTC. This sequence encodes CASRPSSYNEQFF.

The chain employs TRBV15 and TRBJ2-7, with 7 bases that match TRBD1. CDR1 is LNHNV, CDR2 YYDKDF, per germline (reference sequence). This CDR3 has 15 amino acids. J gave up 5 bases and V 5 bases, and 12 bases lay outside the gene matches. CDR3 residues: CATSAWGQGDHEQYF. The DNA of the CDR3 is TGTGCCACCAGCGCGTGGGGCCAGGGGGACCACGAGCAGTACTTC.

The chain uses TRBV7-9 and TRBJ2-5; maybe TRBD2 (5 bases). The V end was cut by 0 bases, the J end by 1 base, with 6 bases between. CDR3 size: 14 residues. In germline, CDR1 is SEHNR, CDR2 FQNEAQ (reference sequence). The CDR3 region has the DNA TGTGCCAGCAGCTTAGCGGGAGCCCAAGAGACCCAGTACTTC. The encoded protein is CASSLAGAQETQYF.

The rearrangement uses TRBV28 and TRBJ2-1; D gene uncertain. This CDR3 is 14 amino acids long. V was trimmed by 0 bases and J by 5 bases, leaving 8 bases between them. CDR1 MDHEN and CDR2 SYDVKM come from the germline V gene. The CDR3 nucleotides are TGTGCCAGCAGTTTATGGGCGGAAGACAATGAGCAGTTCTTC. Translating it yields CASSLWAEDNEQFF.

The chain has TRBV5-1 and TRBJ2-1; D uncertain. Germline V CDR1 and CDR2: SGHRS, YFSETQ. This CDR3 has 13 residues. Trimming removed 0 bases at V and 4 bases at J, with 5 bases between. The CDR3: CASSLAQYNEQFF. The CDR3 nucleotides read TGCGCCAGCAGCTTGGCCCAATACAATGAGCAGTTCTTC.

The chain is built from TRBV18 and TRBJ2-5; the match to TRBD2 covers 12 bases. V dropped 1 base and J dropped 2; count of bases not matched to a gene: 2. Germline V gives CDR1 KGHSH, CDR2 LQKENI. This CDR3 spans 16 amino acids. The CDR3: CASSPRTSGAQETQYF. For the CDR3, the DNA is TGTGCCAGCTCACCACGGACTAGCGGGGCTCAAGAGACCCAGTACTTC.

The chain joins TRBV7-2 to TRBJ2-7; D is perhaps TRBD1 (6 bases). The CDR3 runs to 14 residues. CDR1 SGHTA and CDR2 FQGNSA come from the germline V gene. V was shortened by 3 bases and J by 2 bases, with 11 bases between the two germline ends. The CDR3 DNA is TGTGCCAGCAGCTTCACAGGGATCCCCTACGAGCAGTACTTC. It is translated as CASSFTGIPYEQYF.

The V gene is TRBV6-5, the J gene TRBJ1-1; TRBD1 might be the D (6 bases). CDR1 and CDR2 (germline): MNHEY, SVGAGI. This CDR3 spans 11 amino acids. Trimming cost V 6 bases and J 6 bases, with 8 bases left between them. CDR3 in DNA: TGTGCCAGCAGGACAGGATCTGAAGCTTTCTTT. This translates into CASRTGSEAFF.

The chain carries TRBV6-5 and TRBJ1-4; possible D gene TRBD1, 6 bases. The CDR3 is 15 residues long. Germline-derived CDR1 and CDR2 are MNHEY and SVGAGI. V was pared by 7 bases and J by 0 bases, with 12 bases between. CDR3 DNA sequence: TGTGCCAGCAATAGGGGGGGAGCAACTAATGAAAAACTGTTTTTT. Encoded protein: CASNRGGATNEKLFF.

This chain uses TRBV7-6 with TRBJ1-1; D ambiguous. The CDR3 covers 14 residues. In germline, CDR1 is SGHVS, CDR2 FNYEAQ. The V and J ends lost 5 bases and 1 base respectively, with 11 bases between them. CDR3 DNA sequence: TGTGCCAGCAGCCGGGATTTCGGGAACACTGAAGCTTTCTTT. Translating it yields CASSRDFGNTEAFF.

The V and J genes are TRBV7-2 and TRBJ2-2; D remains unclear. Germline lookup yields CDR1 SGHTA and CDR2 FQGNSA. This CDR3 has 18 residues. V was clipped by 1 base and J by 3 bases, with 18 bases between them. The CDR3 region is CASSLDVINLVDTGELFF. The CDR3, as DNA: TGTGCCAGCAGCTTAGACGTGATTAATCTAGTGGACACCGGGGAGCTGTTTTTT.

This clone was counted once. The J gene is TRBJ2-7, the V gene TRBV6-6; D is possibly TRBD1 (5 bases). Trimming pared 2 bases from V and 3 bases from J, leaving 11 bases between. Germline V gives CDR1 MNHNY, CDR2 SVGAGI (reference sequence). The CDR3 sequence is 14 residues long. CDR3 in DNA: TGTGCCAGCAGTTACCTAGGACACCGCTACGAGCAGTACTTC. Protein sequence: CASSYLGHRYEQYF.

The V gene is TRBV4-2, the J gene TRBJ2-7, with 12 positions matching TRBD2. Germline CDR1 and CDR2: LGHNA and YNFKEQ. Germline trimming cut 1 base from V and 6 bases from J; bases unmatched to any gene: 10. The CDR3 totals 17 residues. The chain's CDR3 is CASSQGLAGGLESEQYF. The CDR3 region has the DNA TGTGCCAGCAGCCAAGGGCTAGCGGGAGGGCTAGAAAGCGAGCAGTACTTC.

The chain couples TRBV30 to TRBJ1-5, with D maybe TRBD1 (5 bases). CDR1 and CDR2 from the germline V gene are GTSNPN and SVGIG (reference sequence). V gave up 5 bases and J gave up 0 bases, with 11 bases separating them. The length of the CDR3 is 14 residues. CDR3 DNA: TGTGCCTGGGCCCAGGGTTATAGCAATCAGCCCCAGCATTTT. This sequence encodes CAWAQGYSNQPQHF.

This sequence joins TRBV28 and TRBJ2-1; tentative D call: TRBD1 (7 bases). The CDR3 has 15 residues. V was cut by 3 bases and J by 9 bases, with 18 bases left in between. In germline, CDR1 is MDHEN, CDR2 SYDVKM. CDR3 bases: TGTGCCAGCAGTTTTTATGACAGGGAGGCGGTTGAGCAGTTCTTC. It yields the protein CASSFYDREAVEQFF.

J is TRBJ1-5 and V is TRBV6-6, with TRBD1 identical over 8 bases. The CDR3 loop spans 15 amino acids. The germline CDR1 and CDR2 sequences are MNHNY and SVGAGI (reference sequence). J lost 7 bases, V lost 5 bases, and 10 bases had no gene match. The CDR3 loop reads CASSTGQGGWQPQHF. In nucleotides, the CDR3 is TGTGCCAGCAGTACCGGACAGGGAGGTTGGCAGCCCCAGCATTTT.

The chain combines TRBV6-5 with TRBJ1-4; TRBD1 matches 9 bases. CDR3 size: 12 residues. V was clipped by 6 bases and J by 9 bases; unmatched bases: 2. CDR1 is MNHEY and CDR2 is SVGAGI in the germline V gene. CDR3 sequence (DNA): TGTGCCAGCAGGGGGACAGGGCAAAAACTGTTTTTT. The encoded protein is CASRGTGQKLFF.

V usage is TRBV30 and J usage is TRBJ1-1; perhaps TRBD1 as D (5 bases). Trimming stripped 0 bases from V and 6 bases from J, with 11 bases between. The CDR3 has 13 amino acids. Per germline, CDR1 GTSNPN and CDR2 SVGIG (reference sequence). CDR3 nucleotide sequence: TGTGCCTGGAGTGTTCAGGGAGGGGCTGAAGCTTTCTTT. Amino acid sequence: CAWSVQGGAEAFF.

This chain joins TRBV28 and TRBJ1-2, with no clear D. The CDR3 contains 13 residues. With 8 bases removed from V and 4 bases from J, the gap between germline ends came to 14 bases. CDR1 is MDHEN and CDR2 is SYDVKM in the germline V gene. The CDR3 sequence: CASFEQASYGYTF. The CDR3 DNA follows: TGTGCCAGCTTTGAGCAGGCCAGCTATGGCTACACCTTC.

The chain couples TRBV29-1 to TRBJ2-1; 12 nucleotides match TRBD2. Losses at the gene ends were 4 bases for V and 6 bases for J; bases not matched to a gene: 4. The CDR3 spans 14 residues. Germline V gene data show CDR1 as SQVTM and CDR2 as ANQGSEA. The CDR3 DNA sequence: TGCAGCGTTGGGGAGGGACTAGCGGGCAATGAGCAGTTCTTC. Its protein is CSVGEGLAGNEQFF.

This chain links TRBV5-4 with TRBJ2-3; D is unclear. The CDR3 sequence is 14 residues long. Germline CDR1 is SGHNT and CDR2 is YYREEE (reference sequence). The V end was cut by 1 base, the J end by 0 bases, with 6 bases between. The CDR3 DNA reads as TGTGCCAGCAGCTTGACCACTAGCACAGATACGCAGTATTTT. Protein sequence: CASSLTTSTDTQYF. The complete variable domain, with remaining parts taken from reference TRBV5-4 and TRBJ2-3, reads ETGVTQSPTHLIKTRGQQVTLRCSSQSGHNTVSWYQQALGQGPQFIFQYYREEENGRGNFPPRFSGLQFPNYSSELNVNALELDDSALYLCASSLTTSTDTQYFGPGTRLTVL.

CDR3 loop: CATSRSYRETQYF. The CDR3 DNA is TGTGCCACCAGCAGAAGTTACCGGGAGACCCAGTACTTC. The genes are TRBV15 and TRBJ2-5; no reliable D call. V was trimmed by 2 bases and J by 5 bases, leaving 9 bases between them. Per germline, CDR1 LNHNV and CDR2 YYDKDF (reference sequence). The length of the CDR3 is 13 residues. The variable domain in full, completed from reference TRBV15 and TRBJ2-5, reads DAMVIQNPRYQVTQFGKPVTLSCSQTLNHNVMYWYQQKSSQAPKLLFHYYDKDFNNEADTPDNFQSRRPNTSFCFLDIRSPGLGDTAMYLCATSRSYRETQYFGPGTRLLVL.

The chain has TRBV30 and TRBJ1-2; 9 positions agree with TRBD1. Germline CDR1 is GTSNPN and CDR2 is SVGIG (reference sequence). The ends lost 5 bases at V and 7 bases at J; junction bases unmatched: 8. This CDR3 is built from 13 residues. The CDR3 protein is CAWAFGTGRGYTF. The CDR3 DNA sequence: TGTGCCTGGGCGTTCGGGACAGGGCGTGGCTACACCTTC.